The next 11 T cell receptor beta chains were all read from a single sample in a study of radiotherapy plus CTLA-4 blockade in lung cancer. Here immunoSEQ multiplex PCR was the method, and the copy in TCRdb shows in-frame clones only, minus some. The sample records tens of thousands of clones, around four fifths being singletons. Here the sequenced sample was peripheral blood, taken from a patient treated with radiotherapy plus ipilimumab. The receptor source for this set is a human donor with non-small cell lung cancer that progressed on radiotherapy plus ipilimumab.

The J gene is TRBJ2-1, the V gene TRBV5-1; D unclear. Germline V gene lookup returns CDR1 SGHRS and CDR2 YFSETQ. This CDR3 spans 14 amino acids. V gave up 1 base and J gave up 4 bases, with 9 bases separating them. The CDR3 nucleotides read TGCGCCAGCAGCTTGAGGCTGGGTTACAATGAGCAGTTCTTC. Its protein product is CASSLRLGYNEQFF.

The chain has TRBV28 and TRBJ1-4; D perhaps matches TRBD1 (5 bases). CDR1 is MDHEN and CDR2 is SYDVKM in the germline V gene. With 6 bases removed from V and 8 bases from J, the gap between germline ends came to 19 bases. The CDR3 extends over 15 amino acids. CDR3 region: CASSVAGQGGEKLFF. The CDR3 region has the DNA TGTGCCAGCAGCGTTGCGGGGCAGGGAGGCGAAAAACTGTTTTTT.

V gene TRBV9 combines with J gene TRBJ1-1, with D perhaps TRBD1 (6 bases). Germline lookup yields CDR1 SGDLS and CDR2 YYNGEE. This CDR3 is built from 16 residues. Trimming took 2 bases from V and 4 from J, leaving 18 bases between them. The CDR3 region is CASSVMGAGGSTEAFF. The CDR3 region has the DNA TGTGCCAGCAGCGTGATGGGGGCAGGCGGGAGCACTGAAGCTTTCTTT.

CDR3 nucleotide sequence: TGTGCCAGCAGTTTGATGACTGAGCAGTTCTTC. Residues: CASSLMTEQFF. V and J are TRBV5-6 and TRBJ2-1, with unresolved D. Per the germline V gene, CDR1 is SGHDT and CDR2 is YYEEEE. The CDR3 totals 11 residues. V was trimmed by 5 bases and J by 9 bases, leaving 9 bases between them.

The chain joins TRBV4-1 to TRBJ2-3; D is ambiguous. Germline V CDR1 and CDR2: MGHRA, YSYEKL. Trimming shortened V by 1 base and J by 6 bases, and 17 bases separated the two germline ends. The CDR3 is 16 amino acids. The CDR3 DNA follows: TGCGCCAGCAGCCAAGTACCCGTTTTAGGCGCGGATACGCAGTATTTT. The encoded protein is CASSQVPVLGADTQYF.

Details on this clone: Other DNA sequences in this sample translate to the same CDR3. This chain joins TRBV2 and TRBJ1-2, with D possibly being TRBD1 (6 bases). Germline values: CDR1 SNHLY, CDR2 FYNNEI. Trimming stripped 6 bases from V and 8 bases from J, with 13 bases between. The CDR3 length is 12 residues. The CDR3 sequence: CASRDSFYGYTF. For the CDR3, the DNA is TGTGCCAGCAGGGACAGTTTTTACGGCTACACCTTC.

The chain links TRBV7-6 to TRBJ2-2; no definite D call. CDR1 is SGHVS, CDR2 FNYEAQ, per germline. V lost 3 bases to trimming and J lost 5 bases, with 4 bases between them. The CDR3 consists of 12 residues. The chain's CDR3 is CASSLMTGELFF. The CDR3 DNA sequence: TGTGCCAGCAGCTTGATGACCGGGGAGCTGTTTTTT.

The chain links TRBV5-1 to TRBJ2-7; D is ambiguous. The V end lost 1 base, the J end lost 2 bases, and 10 bases lay between the germline ends. The CDR3 has 14 residues. Germline V CDR1 and CDR2: SGHRS, YFSETQ. The CDR3 DNA sequence: TGCGCCAGCAGCTTGATGGGGTCAACCTACGAGCAGTACTTC. Its translation is CASSLMGSTYEQYF.

This sequence joins TRBV11-3 and TRBJ1-1; D possibly corresponds to TRBD1 (5 bases). Germline CDR1 and CDR2: SGHNT and YENEEA. V lost 3 bases and J lost 0, with 8 bases in between. The CDR3 is 14 amino acids. The DNA of the CDR3 is TGTGCCAGCAGCTTCCAGGGAGTGAACACTGAAGCTTTCTTT. This encodes CASSFQGVNTEAFF. The variable domain in full, completed from reference TRBV11-3 and TRBJ1-1, reads EAGVVQSPRYKIIEKKQPVAFWCNPISGHNTLYWYLQNLGQGPELLIRYENEEAVDDSQLPKDRFSAERLKGVDSTLKIQPAELGDSAVYLCASSFQGVNTEAFFGQGTRLTVV.

V usage is TRBV5-4 and J usage is TRBJ1-2; D is ambiguous. From germline, CDR1 is SGHNT and CDR2 YYREEE (reference sequence). With 4 bases removed from V and 2 bases from J, the gap between germline ends came to 9 bases. CDR3 length: 13 residues. The CDR3 protein is CASSPDGNYGYTF. CDR3 sequence (DNA): TGTGCCAGCAGCCCGGACGGAAACTATGGCTACACCTTC.

Note on this clone: The identical CDR3 is also encoded by other nucleotide sequences in the sample. The chain links TRBV20-1 to TRBJ2-5, with D unresolved. Germline V gene data show CDR1 as DFQATT and CDR2 as SNEGSKA (reference sequence). Between the trimmed V and J ends, which lost 2 bases and 2 bases, there was a span of 3 bases. The CDR3 runs to 11 residues. The DNA for the CDR3 is TGCAGTGCTAGACAACAAGAGACCCAGTACTTC. Its translation is CSARQQETQYF.